The 19 T cell receptor beta chains below all came from one sample that was sequenced in a study of blood T cell repertoires in COVID-19. Some clones are missing from TCRdb's copy, which holds only in-frame ones; the method was immunoSEQ multiplex PCR. This repertoire shows about 41,000 clones, around 83% found once; its top ten account for roughly 45%. Sequenced: peripheral blood. The receptor source for this set is a woman older than 75 with acute or convalescent COVID-19.

V is TRBV4-1 and J is TRBJ2-2; D is ambiguous. The CDR3 covers 15 residues. Germline V gene data show CDR1 as MGHRA and CDR2 as YSYEKL. V lost 0 bases, J lost 5 bases, and 10 bases lay in between. CDR3 sequence: CASSQDRDRTGELFF. As DNA, the CDR3 is TGCGCCAGCAGCCAAGATAGAGATCGGACCGGGGAGCTGTTTTTT.

This chain uses TRBV2 with TRBJ2-1, with D unresolved. Germline V lookup: CDR1 SNHLY, CDR2 FYNNEI. The length of the CDR3 is 14 residues. V lost 9 bases, J lost 2 bases, and 14 bases lay in between. In DNA form, the CDR3 reads TGTGCCAGACAGATTTCACCGGCCTACAATGAGCAGTTCTTC. Protein product: CARQISPAYNEQFF.

The rearrangement links TRBV11-2 to TRBJ1-2, with D unresolved. The CDR3 runs to 16 residues. Germline CDR1 reads SGHAT; CDR2 reads FQNNGV. The V gene lost 0 bases and the J gene lost 4 bases, with 15 bases spanning the gap. For the CDR3, the DNA is TGTGCCAGCAGCTTAGATCTCAAAACTTTTTCCTATGGCTACACCTTC. This sequence encodes CASSLDLKTFSYGYTF.

The CDR3 DNA reads as TGTGCCAGCAGCCCGGGACTCGGGTATAACACCGGGGAGCTGTTTTTT. Amino acid sequence: CASSPGLGYNTGELFF. The chain links TRBV7-7 to TRBJ2-2; possibly TRBD2 for D (6 bases). Germline V CDR1 and CDR2: SSHAT, FNYEAQ (reference sequence). V was shortened by 5 bases and J by 2 bases, with 15 bases between the two germline ends. This CDR3 has 16 amino acids.

This rearrangement joins TRBV29-1 to TRBJ1-3, with D maybe TRBD1 (5 bases). The CDR3 extends over 14 amino acids. V shed 5 bases and J shed 0 bases, with 11 bases lying between them. Germline CDR1 SQVTM, CDR2 ANQGSEA. CDR3 sequence reads: CSVNNRSSGNTIYF. The DNA of the CDR3 is TGCAGCGTTAATAACAGGAGCTCTGGAAACACCATATATTTT.

The chain uses TRBV19 and TRBJ2-1; D is perhaps TRBD2 (5 bases). The CDR3 runs 15 residues. Germline loops: CDR1 LNHDA, CDR2 SQIVND (reference sequence). V was clipped by 2 bases and J by 2 bases, with 10 bases between them. CDR3 sequence reads: CASSIQSGTYNEQFF. Written as DNA, the CDR3 is TGTGCCAGTAGTATACAAAGCGGAACCTACAATGAGCAGTTCTTC.

The gene calls are TRBV6-6 and TRBJ1-4; tentatively, D is TRBD1 (5 bases). This CDR3 has 15 residues. Per the germline V gene, CDR1 is MNHNY and CDR2 is SVGAGI (reference sequence). Deletions cut 5 bases from V and 8 bases from J, with 18 bases between. The CDR3 here is CASSDGGRGGEKLFF. Here the CDR3 DNA reads TGTGCCAGCAGTGATGGGGGACGGGGGGGAGAAAAACTGTTTTTT.

J is TRBJ1-3 and V is TRBV4-1; no clear D gene. CDR1 and CDR2 from the germline V gene are MGHRA and YSYEKL. Trimming cost V 1 base and J 4 bases, with 14 bases left between them. The CDR3 spans 16 residues. CDR3 coding DNA: TGCGCCAGCAGCCAAGTTGGCGGTGGTGGAGGAAACACCATATATTTT. Its translation: CASSQVGGGGGNTIYF.

The chain uses TRBV2 and TRBJ1-1, with D perhaps TRBD1 (6 bases). The V and J ends lost 6 bases and 2 bases respectively, with 10 bases between them. Per the germline V gene, CDR1 is SNHLY and CDR2 is FYNNEI. The CDR3 has 13 residues. The CDR3: CASRLQGNTEAFF. DNA of the CDR3: TGTGCCAGCAGGTTACAGGGTAACACTGAAGCTTTCTTT. The whole variable domain, filled in from reference TRBV2 and TRBJ1-1, reads EPEVTQTPSHQVTQMGQEVILRCVPISNHLYFYWYRQILGQKVEFLVSFYNNEISEKSEIFDDQFSVERPDGSNFTLKIRSTKLEDSAMYFCASRLQGNTEAFFGQGTRLTVV.

Turning to this clone: A read error may produce the germline difference seen at one junction end. CDR3 residues: CASSKKILWAGF. The CDR3 DNA sequence: TGTGCCAGCAGCAAAAAAATCCTGTGGGCTGGTTTT. This rearrangement joins TRBV2 to TRBJ1-5; D call uncertain. There are 12 residues in the CDR3. Germline lookup yields CDR1 SNHLY and CDR2 FYNNEI.

The chain uses TRBV2 and TRBJ1-5; D gene unclear. This CDR3 is built from 14 residues. Trimming took 8 bases from V and 0 from J, leaving 11 bases between them. The germline gives CDR1 SNHLY, CDR2 FYNNEI. CDR3 loop: CASLRGGSNQPQHF. The CDR3 DNA follows: TGTGCCAGCTTACGAGGAGGTAGCAATCAGCCCCAGCATTTT. The full variable domain, completed using reference TRBV2 and TRBJ1-5, is EPEVTQTPSHQVTQMGQEVILRCVPISNHLYFYWYRQILGQKVEFLVSFYNNEISEKSEIFDDQFSVERPDGSNFTLKIRSTKLEDSAMYFCASLRGGSNQPQHFGDGTRLSIL.

This clone has more than one count but fewer than ten. The gene calls are TRBV3-1 (or the pseudogene TRBV3-2) and TRBJ1-1, with a tentative D call TRBD1 (6 bases). Trimming left V 1 base short and J 1 base short, with 13 bases between. The CDR3 runs to 16 residues. Germline V gene lookup returns CDR1 LGHDT and CDR2 YNNKEL (reference sequence). The CDR3: CASSQVPDRPNTEAFF. The CDR3 coding sequence is TGTGCCAGCAGCCAAGTCCCCGACAGGCCGAACACTGAAGCTTTCTTT.

The chain carries TRBV5-1 and TRBJ2-7; 9 bases map to TRBD1. Germline trimming cut 4 bases from V and 0 bases from J; bases unmatched to any gene: 5. Germline assignment: CDR1 SGHRS and CDR2 YFSETQ. This CDR3 has 15 amino acids. In DNA, the CDR3 is TGCGCCAGCAGCCCGGGGGACAGGGACTCCTACGAGCAGTACTTC. It is translated as CASSPGDRDSYEQYF.

This chain uses TRBV7-2 with TRBJ2-7, with TRBD2 as a possible D gene (5 bases). This CDR3 has 12 residues. Germline V CDR1 and CDR2: SGHTA, FQGNSA. Trimming pared 5 bases from V and 7 bases from J, leaving 12 bases between. The CDR3 reads CASSQEGWEQYF. CDR3 DNA sequence: TGTGCCAGCAGCCAAGAGGGCTGGGAGCAGTACTTC.

The CDR3 loop reads CASSLGHFNSPLHF. The CDR3 coding sequence is TGTGCCAGCAGCTTGGGACATTTTAATTCACCCCTCCACTTT. J is TRBJ1-6 and V is TRBV5-6; D not resolved. V was cut by 0 bases and J by 6 bases, with 7 bases left in between. CDR3 length: 14 amino acids. Germline values: CDR1 SGHDT, CDR2 YYEEEE.

The chain couples TRBV10-1 to TRBJ2-7; D possibly corresponds to TRBD2 (5 bases). V gave up 0 bases and J gave up 6 bases, with 9 bases separating them. Looked up from germline, CDR1 is WNHNN and CDR2 is SYGVQD (reference sequence). The CDR3 is 13 amino acids. The CDR3 region has the DNA TGCGCCAGCAGTGAGTCCGGGGTGGCCGAGCAGTACTTC. It translates to CASSESGVAEQYF.

The chain joins TRBV19 to TRBJ1-4, with D maybe TRBD1 (6 bases). CDR3 length: 15 residues. The germline gives CDR1 LNHDA, CDR2 SQIVND (reference sequence). V was cut by 6 bases and J by 7 bases, with 18 bases left in between. In nucleotides, the CDR3 is TGTGCCAGTAGACCTTCGTCAGGGGTGGTTGAAAAACTGTTTTTT. Translating gives CASRPSSGVVEKLFF.

The chain carries TRBV5-4 and TRBJ2-3, with 9 bases lining up with TRBD2. The CDR3 has 12 amino acids. Germline CDR1 and CDR2: SGHNT and YYREEE (reference sequence). The J segment lost 11 bases and the V segment lost 5 bases, leaving 6 bases of the junction unmatched. CDR3 in amino acids: CASSLAGAVQYF. DNA for the CDR3: TGTGCCAGCAGTTTAGCGGGGGCGGTGCAGTATTTT.

This clone is a singleton in its sample. This chain links TRBV12-3 or TRBV12-4 with TRBJ2-7, with TRBD1 identical over 7 bases. After removal of 6 bases from V and 0 bases from J, the junction contained 2 bases not matched to a gene. The CDR3 spans 13 residues. This chain's CDR3 is CASRGQNSYEQYF. DNA for the CDR3: TGTGCCAGCAGGGGACAGAACTCCTACGAGCAGTACTTC.